The 20 T cell receptor beta chains below come from one sample, sequenced in a study of blood T cells in healthy people across ages (dated by TCRdb to the mid-2010s). Library preparation employed 5' RACE. TCRdb names Illumina HiSeq 2500 as the instrument used. A second PCR of about 6 to 12 cycles was performed with a sample-barcoded 5' primer and a J-beta primer mix. TCRdb reprocessing: public reads trimmed at Q25 with fastp, clones called with MiXCR, in-frame beta chains kept. Each entry merges the rows of one CDR3 protein and shows their most common DNA and genes. In all, the sample holds hundreds of thousands of distinct CDR3 sequences, and 40% to 50% of those were seen once. The ten largest clonotypes hold around 18% of the sample. The sequencing sample was made of blood. The receptors come from a man in his sixties in good health.

The genes are TRBV2 and TRBJ2-7; the D is unclear. Germline CDR1 reads SNHLY; CDR2 reads FYNNEI. The CDR3 extends over 12 amino acids. V lost 4 bases to trimming and J lost 3 bases, with 7 bases between them. CDR3 bases: TGTGCCAGCAGTGTGATTGACTACGAGCAGTACTTC. This codes for CASSVIDYEQYF.

CDR3 loop: CASRSFRGWEQFF. The CDR3 coding sequence is TGTGCCAGCAGATCCTTTCGGGGGTGGGAGCAGTTCTTC. The rearrangement joins TRBV7-2 to TRBJ2-1; D is perhaps TRBD2 (6 bases). Trimming took off 6 bases at V and 10 bases at J, with 16 bases between the two ends. Germline values: CDR1 SGHTA, CDR2 FQGNSA. The CDR3 runs 13 residues.

The chain couples TRBV3-1 to TRBJ1-2; D not certain. The CDR3 has 14 residues. The ends were cut back, 2 bases at V and 5 bases at J, with 12 bases in the middle. Germline lookup yields CDR1 LGHDT and CDR2 YNNKEL (reference sequence). CDR3 DNA sequence: TGTGCCAGCAGCCAACGGAACAGCCGTTATGGCTACACCTTC. Translation: CASSQRNSRYGYTF. The variable domain in full, with the rest retrieved from reference TRBV3-1 and TRBJ1-2, is DTAVSQTPKYLVTQMGNDKSIKCEQNLGHDTMYWYKQDSKKFLKIMFSYNNKELIINETVPNRFSPKSPDKAHLNLHINSLELGDSAVYFCASSQRNSRYGYTFGSGTRLTVV.

This clonotype came up a few times. Its ends do not fully match the called genes, so a read error is possible. This chain connects TRBV5-1 to TRBJ1-5; no clear D gene. The CDR3 extends over 14 amino acids. The V gene's germline CDR1 is SGHRS and CDR2 YFSETQ. The CDR3 DNA sequence: TGTGCCAGCAGTTTGGACGGAAGCAATCAGCCCCAGCATTTT. Protein product: CASSLDGSNQPQHF.

The genes are TRBV6-6 and TRBJ1-5; no clear D. Trimming shortened V by 3 bases and J by 4 bases, and 13 bases separated the two germline ends. Germline CDR1 and CDR2: MNHNY and SVGAGI (reference sequence). The CDR3 has 15 residues. DNA of the CDR3: TGTGCCAGCAGTTATGTCGGGGAGGGAAATCAGCCCCAGCATTTT. Its protein product is CASSYVGEGNQPQHF.

The genes are TRBV7-9 and TRBJ2-7; tentatively, D is TRBD2 (5 bases). Trimming left V 2 bases short and J 2 bases short, with 7 bases between. The CDR3 is 13 amino acids. Germline V CDR1 and CDR2: SEHNR, FQNEAQ (reference sequence). The CDR3 DNA reads TGTGCCAGCAGCTTAATGAGGGCCTACGAGCAGTACTTC. Its translation is CASSLMRAYEQYF.

This clonotype was seen ten or more times. V gene TRBV9 combines with J gene TRBJ2-7; D may be TRBD1 (5 bases). The V end lost 0 bases, the J end lost 2 bases, and 9 bases lay between the germline ends. Germline loops: CDR1 SGDLS, CDR2 YYNGEE. This CDR3 spans 14 amino acids. CDR3 sequence: CASSVGGHPYEQYF. In DNA, the CDR3 is TGTGCCAGCAGCGTAGGAGGACACCCCTACGAGCAGTACTTC.

To note about this clonotype: Relative to the germline gene, one junction end is altered; a read error may explain this. This rearrangement joins TRBV20-1 to TRBJ2-5, with 8 bases identical to TRBD1. The germline gives CDR1 DFQATT, CDR2 SNEGSKA (reference sequence). This CDR3 is built from 15 residues. The CDR3 DNA reads TGCAGTGCCAGAGGTTCGCGGGACAGGCAAGAGACCCAGTACTTC. Amino acid sequence: CSARGSRDRQETQYF.

The J gene is TRBJ2-4, the V gene TRBV6-6, with 9 bases matching TRBD1. V gave up 7 bases and J gave up 15 bases; unmatched junction bases: 16. The V gene's germline CDR1 is MNHNY and CDR2 SVGAGI (reference sequence). This CDR3 is built from 14 residues. This CDR3 is CASTEGTGRGLLYF. The CDR3 DNA is TGTGCCAGCACCGAAGGGACAGGGAGGGGATTGCTGTACTTC.

The rearrangement joins TRBV6-1 to TRBJ1-2; D gene ambiguous. The germline CDR1 and CDR2 sequences are MNHNS and SASEGT. Trimming took 2 bases from V and 3 from J, leaving 10 bases between them. This CDR3 has 14 amino acids. CDR3 DNA sequence: TGTGCCAGCAGTGAAAGCCCTGGGGACTATGGCTACACCTTC. It encodes CASSESPGDYGYTF.

The chain carries TRBV24-1 and TRBJ2-1, with 11 bases identical to TRBD1. CDR3 length: 16 residues. Germline CDR1 KGHDR, CDR2 SFDVKD. V gave up 4 bases and J gave up 2 bases; unmatched junction bases: 3. CDR3 in amino acids: CATSDGQGAAYNEQFF. The CDR3 DNA sequence: TGTGCCACCAGTGACGGACAGGGGGCCGCCTACAATGAGCAGTTCTTC.

This clonotype was observed a single time. The V gene is TRBV20-1, the J gene TRBJ1-6, with 7 bases matching TRBD1. The junction had 7 bases not matched to a gene; V was cut back by 1 base and J by 7 bases. The CDR3 extends over 15 amino acids. The V gene's germline CDR1 is DFQATT and CDR2 SNEGSKA (reference sequence). CDR3 DNA: TGCAGTGCTAGAGTGACCCAGGGGGGAAATTCACCCCTCCACTTT. It translates to CSARVTQGGNSPLHF.

This sequence joins TRBV5-1 and TRBJ1-3; 8 bases line up with TRBD1. Germline loops: CDR1 SGHRS, CDR2 YFSETQ. The CDR3 consists of 15 residues. J was trimmed by 2 bases and V by 7 bases; bases with no gene match: 8. DNA for the CDR3: TGCGCCAGCGGACAGGGACCCCCAACTGGAAACACCATATATTTT. This codes for CASGQGPPTGNTIYF.

The chain combines TRBV3-1 with TRBJ2-5, with 9 nucleotides matching TRBD1. The better agreement between TRBJ2-7 and the DNA end casts doubt on the J call. CDR1 LGHDT and CDR2 YNNKEL come from the germline V gene (reference sequence). This CDR3 contains 16 residues. The CDR3 reads CASSRQSGTGKSEQYF. The CDR3, as DNA: TGTGCCAGCAGCCGCCAGTCCGGGACAGGGAAAAGCGAGCAGTACTTC.

This rearrangement joins TRBV4-1 to TRBJ1-2; D is unresolved. This CDR3 contains 16 residues. CDR1 and CDR2 (germline): MGHRA, YSYEKL. V shed 0 bases and J shed 4 bases, with 15 bases lying between them. The CDR3 DNA follows: TGCGCCAGCAGCCAAGATGAGAGGCCATTCCTCTATGGCTACACCTTC. Protein: CASSQDERPFLYGYTF.

The CDR3 nucleotides read TGTGCCAGCAGTTACTCGGAGACTAGCGGGGCCGGTTACGAGCAGTACTTC. Protein sequence: CASSYSETSGAGYEQYF. The chain employs TRBV6-5 and TRBJ2-7; 11 positions match TRBD2. With V trimmed by 0 bases and J by 4 bases, 8 bases remained unmatched. Germline-derived CDR1 and CDR2 are MNHEY and SVGAGI. The CDR3 covers 17 residues.

The chain has TRBV12-3 or TRBV12-4 and TRBJ2-1; 8 nucleotides match TRBD1. The CDR3 extends over 16 amino acids. V lost 3 bases to trimming and J lost 3 bases; unmatched junction nucleotides: 7. The CDR3 reads CASSFGVDRGYNEQFF. The CDR3, as DNA: TGTGCCAGCAGTTTTGGGGTTGACAGGGGCTACAATGAGCAGTTCTTC.

The V and J genes are TRBV4-1 and TRBJ1-6; D unclear. The V gene's germline CDR1 is MGHRA and CDR2 YSYEKL. Trimming cost V 3 bases and J 7 bases, with 7 bases left between them. The CDR3 has 13 residues. CDR3 sequence: CASSQATNSPLHF. CDR3 sequence (DNA): TGCGCCAGCAGCCAGGCGACGAATTCACCCCTCCACTTT.

This clonotype was picked up a small number of times. The chain is built from TRBV5-6 and TRBJ2-1; D is ambiguous. This CDR3 is built from 12 residues. CDR1 SGHDT and CDR2 YYEEEE come from the germline V gene. Trimming removed 4 bases at V and 8 bases at J, with 10 bases between. This chain's CDR3 is CASSRTRDEQFF. The CDR3 DNA reads TGTGCCAGCAGCCGAACTCGGGATGAGCAGTTCTTC. Full variable domain (missing parts from reference TRBV5-6 and TRBJ2-1): DAGVTQSPTHLIKTRGQQVTLRCSPKSGHDTVSWYQQALGQGPQFIFQYYEEEERQRGNFPDRFSGHQFPNYSSELNVNALLLGDSALYLCASSRTRDEQFFGPGTRLTVL.

The sample holds a few counts of this clonotype. The genes are TRBV5-1 and TRBJ1-1; D might be TRBD1 (6 bases). V lost 0 bases and J lost 6, with 9 bases in between. This CDR3 contains 13 residues. Germline V gene lookup returns CDR1 SGHRS and CDR2 YFSETQ. In DNA form, the CDR3 reads TGCGCCAGCAGCTTGGACAGGGTCTCTGAAGCTTTCTTT. This codes for CASSLDRVSEAFF.